These T cell receptor beta chains were read from a single sample in a study of memory CD4+ T cells and cytomegalovirus serostatus. Sequenced by immunoSEQ multiplex PCR; TCRdb stores in-frame clones only, minus some. The sample carries some 52,000 clones, roughly 79% recorded once. Sequenced sample: memory CD4+ T cells from blood. The receptors derive from an adult in good health and CMV-seronegative. The CDR3 runs from the conserved cysteine through the conserved F or W. The D gene is left open where the match is weak.

J	D	length	V	CDR3
TRBJ2-3	TRBD2	15	TRBV19	CASTNLAGGTDTQYF
TRBJ2-7	.	12	TRBV7-9	CASSGRDYEQYF
TRBJ2-5	.	15	TRBV7-2	CASSLAGAELETQYF
TRBJ2-7	.	11	TRBV20-1	CSARGVDEQYF
TRBJ1-2	TRBD1	15	TRBV2	CASSPRDRNPLGYTF
TRBJ1-6	TRBD1	15	TRBV7-2	CASSLGQGGWSPLHF
TRBJ2-4	.	13	TRBV9	CASSVGRKNIQYF
TRBJ1-5	.	14	TRBV7-9	CASTLSDGDQPQHF
TRBJ2-1	TRBD2	14	TRBV28	CASTIGRSGGRQFF
TRBJ2-3	.	16	TRBV4-3	CASSQEGLAGTDTQYF
TRBJ2-2	TRBD2	15	TRBV7-7	CASSPAGLASGELFF
TRBJ2-7	TRBD1	15	TRBV7-2	CASSFDTGTGSEQYF
TRBJ1-2	TRBD1	13	TRBV11-1	CASSDRGLGGYTF
TRBJ2-7	TRBD1	14	TRBV28	CASSPGTGNYEQYF
TRBJ1-1	TRBD1	17	TRBV2	CASSEVVTGTGLTEAFF
TRBJ1-2	TRBD1	13	TRBV28	CASSEGQGYGYTF
TRBJ2-7	.	14	TRBV27	CASSLTYDSYEQYF
TRBJ1-1	.	13	TRBV2	CASSEFSDTEAFF
TRBJ2-3	.	11	TRBV30	CAWSVSDTQYF
TRBJ1-3	TRBD1	15	TRBV7-2	CASSVTGASGNTIYF
TRBJ2-1	TRBD1	15	TRBV10-3	CAISASGGAYNEQFF
TRBJ1-5	TRBD1	19	TRBV28	CASSLFIGTGANSNQPQHF
TRBJ2-1	.	17	TRBV7-9	CASSLGVGGNSYNEQFF
TRBJ1-5	.	17	TRBV18	CASSPLGQRNSNQPQHF
TRBJ1-5	.	13	TRBV30	CAWSPDRSQPQHF
TRBJ2-5	TRBD2	14	TRBV11-1	CASSLGTRQETQYF
TRBJ2-5	.	13	TRBV29-1	CSVFGKSQETQYF
TRBJ1-2	.	10	TRBV28	CASGPHGYTF
TRBJ2-2	.	16	TRBV2	CASSWGRGLDTGELFF
TRBJ2-7	.	12	TRBV7-2	CASSLSSYEQYF
TRBJ2-7	.	10	TRBV6-6	CASTFPEQYF
TRBJ2-6	TRBD1	15	TRBV15	CATSRDRAGANVLTF
TRBJ2-7	TRBD1	16	TRBV15	CATSRVVRQGFYEQYF
TRBJ1-5	.	14	TRBV7-2	CASSPSGGNQPQHF
TRBJ2-7	.	14	TRBV4-3	CASSRTVASYEQYF